What follows are 30 T cell receptor beta chains derived from one specimen sequenced in a study of OX40 agonist ivuxolimab in advanced cancers. Profiled with immunoSEQ multiplex PCR; TCRdb holds only in-frame clones, not every one. The repertoire includes around 95,000 clones, around 91% of them detected once, and about 0.15% sits in the top ten. The input for sequencing was CD4+ or CD8+ T cells sorted from blood, taken in a trial of the OX40 agonist ivuxolimab. The origin of the receptors is an adult with an advanced solid tumor such as melanoma, head and neck, liver or kidney cancer.

The genes are TRBV29-1 and TRBJ1-1; 7 positions match TRBD1. CDR3 size: 14 residues. Germline-derived CDR1 and CDR2 are SQVTM and ANQGSEA. After removal of 7 bases from V and 5 bases from J, the junction contained 13 bases not matched to a gene. CDR3 residues: CSARGDRERTEAFF. The CDR3 nucleotides read TGCAGCGCAAGAGGCGACAGGGAGAGGACTGAAGCTTTCTTT.

This chain joins TRBV19 and TRBJ2-6, with 7 bases aligning to TRBD2. The CDR3 consists of 17 residues. CDR1 LNHDA and CDR2 SQIVND come from the germline V gene (reference sequence). The V gene end was trimmed by 3 bases and the J gene end by 1 base; junction bases not matched to a gene: 6. The CDR3 nucleotides are TGTGCCAGTAGTATTAGCGGGCTCCTATCTGGGGCCAACGTCCTGACTTTC. This translates into CASSISGLLSGANVLTF. Full variable domain (missing parts from reference TRBV19 and TRBJ2-6): DGGITQSPKYLFRKEGQNVTLSCEQNLNHDAMYWYRQDPGQGLRLIYYSQIVNDFQKGDIAEGYSVSREKKESFPLTVTSAQKNPTAFYLCASSISGLLSGANVLTFGAGSRLTVL.

This rearrangement joins TRBV5-1 to TRBJ2-2, with 9 bases aligning to TRBD1. With 7 bases clipped from V and 7 bases from J, the junction kept 5 bases outside the gene matches. This CDR3 contains 13 residues. CDR1 SGHRS and CDR2 YFSETQ come from the germline V gene. The CDR3 DNA reads as TGCGCCAGCTCCGGACAGGGGCTCGGGGAGCTGTTTTTT. This translates into CASSGQGLGELFF. Together with reference TRBV5-1 and TRBJ2-2, the CDR3 gives the full variable domain: KAGVTQTPRYLIKTRGQQVTLSCSPISGHRSVSWYQQTPGQGLQFLFEYFSETQRNKGNFPGRFSGRQFSNSRSEMNVSTLELGDSALYLCASSGQGLGELFFGEGSRLTVL.

The chain has TRBV30 and TRBJ2-3; 9 bases agree with TRBD1. The ends lost 3 bases at V and 4 bases at J; junction bases unmatched: 5. CDR1 GTSNPN and CDR2 SVGIG come from the germline V gene (reference sequence). This CDR3 is built from 14 residues. The CDR3 nucleotides read TGTGCCTGGAGCGGGGGACAGGGTCCAGATACGCAGTATTTT. Translating gives CAWSGGQGPDTQYF.

The chain's CDR3 is CASSYLRGSGANVLTF. The CDR3 nucleotides are TGTGCCAGCAGTTATTTAAGGGGCTCTGGGGCCAACGTCCTGACTTTC. The gene calls are TRBV6-5 and TRBJ2-6; TRBD1 is a possible D gene (5 bases). Per germline, CDR1 MNHEY and CDR2 SVGAGI. Trimming shortened V by 3 bases and J by 0 bases, and 9 bases separated the two germline ends. This CDR3 comprises 16 residues.

This rearrangement joins TRBV4-2 to TRBJ1-1, with D maybe TRBD1 (5 bases). Germline V lookup: CDR1 LGHNA, CDR2 YNFKEQ. V lost 0 bases and J lost 6, with 14 bases in between. The CDR3 extends over 15 amino acids. CDR3 sequence reads: CASSQDHSGAAEAFF. The CDR3 coding sequence is TGTGCCAGCAGCCAAGATCATTCTGGGGCGGCTGAAGCTTTCTTT.

The chain uses TRBV5-1 and TRBJ2-1; 15 bases align to TRBD2. V was clipped by 1 base and J by 4 bases; unmatched bases: 6. This CDR3 contains 18 residues. Looked up from germline, CDR1 is SGHRS and CDR2 is YFSETQ. CDR3 protein: CASSLFWTSGGAYNEQFF. The CDR3 nucleotides read TGCGCCAGCAGCTTGTTTTGGACTAGCGGGGGGGCGTACAATGAGCAGTTCTTC.

This clone was found once. The chain uses TRBV5-4 and TRBJ2-2; 7 bases fit TRBD2. Germline V CDR1 and CDR2: SGHNT, YYREEE (reference sequence). The V gene end was trimmed by 4 bases and the J gene end by 3 bases; junction bases not matched to a gene: 9. This CDR3 is built from 16 residues. The chain's CDR3 is CASSPGGRKYTGELFF. CDR3 DNA: TGTGCCAGCAGCCCAGGCGGGAGAAAGTACACCGGGGAGCTGTTTTTT.

This clone is a singleton in its sample. This CDR3 is CASSVTYEAFF. The CDR3, as DNA: TGTGCCAGCAGTGTCACGTATGAAGCTTTCTTT. V gene TRBV2 combines with J gene TRBJ1-1; no clear D. The germline V gene has CDR1 SNHLY and CDR2 FYNNEI. The CDR3 runs to 11 residues. The germline V and J ends were trimmed by 4 bases and 7 bases, with 7 bases remaining between them.

The gene calls are TRBV9 and TRBJ2-1; D is uncertain. The CDR3 contains 11 residues. Deletions cut 0 bases from V and 10 bases from J, with 5 bases between. CDR1 and CDR2 from the germline V gene are SGDLS and YYNGEE. The CDR3 loop is CASSVGAEQFF. The DNA for the CDR3 is TGTGCCAGCAGCGTAGGTGCAGAGCAGTTCTTC.

The rearrangement joins TRBV2 to TRBJ2-2; D might be TRBD1 (6 bases). CDR3 length equals 13 residues. The germline CDR1 and CDR2 sequences are SNHLY and FYNNEI. V was trimmed by 6 bases and J by 5 bases, leaving 10 bases between them. Here the CDR3 DNA reads TGTGCCAGCAGGGAGACAGGTACCGGGGAGCTGTTTTTT. Its protein is CASRETGTGELFF.

V gene TRBV28 combines with J gene TRBJ1-5; TRBD1 is a possible D gene (5 bases). The CDR3 totals 18 residues. Per the germline V gene, CDR1 is MDHEN and CDR2 is SYDVKM. Trimming took off 2 bases at V and 5 bases at J, with 22 bases between the two ends. The CDR3 bases are TGTGCCAGCAGTTTAGGGATGGTGGGAGGGGTACTTGATCAGCCCCAGCATTTT. It is translated as CASSLGMVGGVLDQPQHF.

This clone came up once. This sequence joins TRBV30 and TRBJ2-1; D not certain. Germline lookup yields CDR1 GTSNPN and CDR2 SVGIG (reference sequence). The V end lost 3 bases, the J end lost 3 bases, and 6 bases lay between the germline ends. CDR3 length equals 12 residues. The CDR3 coding sequence is TGTGCCTGGAGGGCTAGCTACAATGAGCAGTTCTTC. Translated: CAWRASYNEQFF.

This chain joins TRBV10-3 and TRBJ1-6; D gene ambiguous. The germline V gene encodes CDR1 ENHRY and CDR2 SYGVKD. There are 18 residues in the CDR3. V gave up 3 bases and J gave up 0 bases, with 15 bases separating them. The CDR3 region has the DNA TGTGCCATCAGTGACTCCTCCCCGGGAGGCTCCTATAATTCACCCCTCCACTTT. This sequence encodes CAISDSSPGGSYNSPLHF.

The CDR3 DNA is TGTGCCAGCTCGCCCTTACCACAGCACAGGGGAAACTACGAGCAGTACTTC. It codes for CASSPLPQHRGNYEQYF. The V call is TRBV18, the J call TRBJ2-7; 7 bases align to TRBD1. The germline V gene has CDR1 KGHSH and CDR2 LQKENI. V gave up 6 bases and J gave up 3 bases; unmatched junction bases: 17. This CDR3 has 17 residues.

The chain carries TRBV4-2 and TRBJ1-4; D not resolved. Germline CDR1 is LGHNA and CDR2 is YNFKEQ. V lost 4 bases to trimming and J lost 3 bases, with 15 bases between them. The CDR3 has 16 residues. This CDR3 reads CASSRDISRSNEKLFF. The CDR3 DNA reads as TGTGCCAGCAGCCGAGATATATCCAGATCTAATGAAAAACTGTTTTTT.

This clone was picked up a small number of times. The V call is TRBV5-5, the J call TRBJ1-4, with a tentative D call TRBD1 (5 bases). This CDR3 region has 15 residues. Trimming removed 5 bases from V and 3 bases from J, with 14 bases in between. Germline V gene sequence: CDR1 SGHKS, CDR2 YYEKEE (reference sequence). CDR3 nucleotides: TGTGCCAGCAGACGCAGGGAAGGGGCTAATGAAAAACTGTTTTTT. This translates into CASRRREGANEKLFF.

This chain links TRBV7-2 with TRBJ2-1, with a tentative D call TRBD2 (5 bases). The CDR3 spans 16 residues. The ends were cut back, 2 bases at V and 1 base at J, with 12 bases in the middle. Germline V gene data show CDR1 as SGHTA and CDR2 as FQGNSA. In nucleotides, the CDR3 is TGTGCCAGCAGCTTATGGCGGGCCGGATCCTACAATGAGCAGTTCTTC. It encodes CASSLWRAGSYNEQFF. Complete variable domain (other parts from reference TRBV7-2 and TRBJ2-1): GAGVSQSPSNKVTEKGKDVELRCDPISGHTALYWYRQSLGQGLEFLIYFQGNSAPDKSGLPSDRFSAERTGGSVSTLTIQRTQQEDSAVYLCASSLWRAGSYNEQFFGPGTRLTVL.

V and J are TRBV7-9 and TRBJ2-3, with TRBD1 identical over 10 bases. Losses at the gene ends were 0 bases for V and 3 bases for J; bases not matched to a gene: 6. CDR1 is SEHNR and CDR2 is FQNEAQ in the germline V gene (reference sequence). The CDR3 has 17 amino acids. CDR3 region: CASSLAVTGGFTDTQYF. In DNA, the CDR3 is TGTGCCAGCAGCTTAGCCGTGACAGGGGGCTTTACAGATACGCAGTATTTT.

The genes are TRBV7-2 and TRBJ2-7; D may match TRBD1 or TRBD2 (5 bases each). This CDR3 has 13 residues. Trimming took 6 bases from V and 0 from J, leaving 9 bases between them. The V gene's germline CDR1 is SGHTA and CDR2 FQGNSA. The CDR3 DNA follows: TGTGCCAGCAGGGGGGTCCCCTCCTACGAGCAGTACTTC. Protein: CASRGVPSYEQYF.

The chain uses TRBV4-1 and TRBJ1-1; perhaps TRBD1 as D (6 bases). There are 15 residues in the CDR3. Trimming pared 2 bases from V and 1 base from J, leaving 11 bases between. The germline V gene has CDR1 MGHRA and CDR2 YSYEKL. As DNA, the CDR3 is TGCGCCAGCAGCCAAACCTCAGGGGAGAACACTGAAGCTTTCTTT. It codes for CASSQTSGENTEAFF.

The chain has TRBV6-6 and TRBJ2-5; D is perhaps TRBD1 (6 bases). CDR3 length equals 14 residues. Trimming shortened V by 2 bases and J by 2 bases, and 9 bases separated the two germline ends. In germline, CDR1 is MNHNY, CDR2 SVGAGI (reference sequence). The CDR3 bases are TGTGCCAGCAGTTACGGGACAAATCAAGAGACCCAGTACTTC. Its protein product is CASSYGTNQETQYF.

The CDR3 nucleotides are TGTGCCAGCTCACCGGACAGGGGTTCATGGTCCTACAATGAGCAGTTCTTC. Encoded protein: CASSPDRGSWSYNEQFF. V usage is TRBV18 and J usage is TRBJ2-1, with 9 bases that match TRBD1. This CDR3 region has 17 residues. The germline V gene has CDR1 KGHSH and CDR2 LQKENI. V shed 3 bases and J 1 base; nucleotides not matched to a gene: 7.

The chain combines TRBV5-1 with TRBJ2-5; D not resolved. The CDR3 consists of 16 residues. Trimming cost V 3 bases and J 1 base, with 16 bases left between them. Per the germline V gene, CDR1 is SGHRS and CDR2 is YFSETQ. The CDR3 DNA reads TGCGCCAGCAGCTCGAGCCTCGGTCCCTCCCAAGAGACCCAGTACTTC. Its translation: CASSSSLGPSQETQYF.

This sequence joins TRBV27 and TRBJ2-7; D uncertain. Trimming took 9 bases from V and 4 from J, leaving 19 bases between them. The germline gives CDR1 MNHEY, CDR2 SMNVEV (reference sequence). The length of the CDR3 is 14 residues. The CDR3, as DNA: TGTGCCAGAATACTGGAAGCGTCTAGGTACGAGCAGTACTTC. The encoded protein is CARILEASRYEQYF.

J is TRBJ1-2 and V is TRBV21-1. TRBV21-1 is a pseudogene. CDR3 length: 11 residues. The CDR3 loop reads CASSKWDGYTF. The CDR3 bases are TGTGCCAGCAGCAAATGGGATGGCTACACCTTC.

The chain is built from TRBV6-6 and TRBJ1-4; D gene uncertain. Trimming pared 4 bases from V and 5 bases from J, leaving 17 bases between. The CDR3 runs 16 residues. Germline V gives CDR1 MNHNY, CDR2 SVGAGI (reference sequence). CDR3 in amino acids: CASSSRIPAVNEKLFF. In DNA form, the CDR3 reads TGTGCCAGCAGTTCTCGGATCCCGGCGGTGAATGAAAAACTGTTTTTT.

The chain links TRBV19 to TRBJ1-5; TRBD1 agrees at 7 bases. The CDR3 totals 16 residues. Germline trimming cut 7 bases from V and 11 bases from J; bases unmatched to any gene: 20. CDR1 is LNHDA, CDR2 SQIVND, per germline (reference sequence). CDR3 region: CASTPGQTIRITSQHF. The DNA of the CDR3 is TGTGCCAGTACCCCGGGACAGACCATACGAATCACGTCCCAGCATTTT.

The chain is built from TRBV6-1 and TRBJ2-7; D not resolved. Germline CDR1 reads MNHNS; CDR2 reads SASEGT. This CDR3 is 13 amino acids long. Trimming removed 3 bases from V and 0 bases from J, with 6 bases in between. The CDR3 loop reads CASSERNSYEQYF. The CDR3, as DNA: TGTGCCAGCAGTGAGCGGAACTCCTACGAGCAGTACTTC.

This clone was seen a handful of times. The chain joins TRBV30 to TRBJ2-6; 9 bases fit TRBD1. The germline CDR1 and CDR2 sequences are GTSNPN and SVGIG (reference sequence). With V trimmed by 8 bases and J by 2 bases, 7 bases remained unmatched. The CDR3 contains 15 residues. This CDR3 is CAVGQGRAGANVLTF. CDR3 DNA sequence: TGTGCCGTAGGACAGGGGAGGGCTGGGGCCAACGTCCTGACTTTC. The full variable domain, its missing parts supplied by reference TRBV30 and TRBJ2-6, is SQTIHQWPATLVQPVGSPLSLECTVEGTSNPNLYWYRQAAGRGLQLLFYSVGIGQISSEVPQNLSASRPQDRQFILSSKKLLLSDSGFYLCAVGQGRAGANVLTFGAGSRLTVL.